This TCR beta chain was profiled in a study of T cell clones after liver transplantation. Study-wide background: HCV positivity affected three of eight recipients; the rest lacked autoimmune or viral indications. Whole-study findings and limits: These preliminary findings come from unstandardized post-transplant sampling times. Rather than being deleted, graft donor-reactive T cells may have moved into the graft.

Assay used: immunoSEQ multiplex PCR; TCRdb lists only in-frame clones, some missing. The profile shows some 110,000 clones, 90% of them singletons. This CDR3 is 14 amino acids long. Germline V gene data show CDR1 as LNHDA and CDR2 as SQIVND (reference sequence). Trimming pared 5 bases from V and 6 bases from J, leaving 14 bases between. About this clone: What it binds is not known.

The clonotype comes from a human patient who received a liver transplant. A subset of T cells may come from the graft donor. The chain employs TRBV19 and TRBJ1-3; D is uncertain. This material consisted of CD4+ T cells from blood, taken 12 months after liver transplant. DNA for the CDR3: TGTGCCAGTAGTCAGGTGCGGACCCCAAACACCATATATTTT. Translation: CASSQVRTPNTIYF.